This TCR beta chain was sequenced during a study of CD8 T cells in Susac syndrome. This clonotype came up once. Trimming took off 6 bases at V and 5 bases at J, with 18 bases between the two ends. Germline CDR1 is DFQATT and CDR2 is SNEGSKA (reference sequence). The CDR3 is made up of 14 amino acids. Random hexamers served to reverse transcribe about 0.5 to 1 ug RNA. Amplification of the TCR beta CDR3 was carried out by immunoSEQ multiplex PCR, which spanned a total of 54 Vbeta and 13 Jbeta segments. TCRdb redid the calling of the immunoSEQ multiplex PCR reads with MiXCR, one entry per CDR3 protein. Here the sample spans roughly 150,000 distinct CDR3 sequences, roughly 93% being singletons.

Sequenced: CD4+ T cells from PBMCs. The rearrangement links TRBV20-1 to TRBJ2-3; perhaps D is TRBD1 or TRBD2 (5 bases each). This TCR was recovered from a human donor in good health. The CDR3 nucleotides read TGCAGTGCCCATTCGGGGCCCCATGAAGATACGCAGTATTTT. Translation gives CSAHSGPHEDTQYF.